This T cell receptor (beta chain) stems from a study of shared clonotypes between healthy human individuals. V lost 1 base, J lost 3 bases, and 12 bases lay in between. The V gene's germline CDR1 is SGHDT and CDR2 YYEEEE. The CDR3 spans 15 residues. The count of this clone is one. Its target is not known. The protocol was immunoSEQ multiplex PCR, while the TCRdb copy is restricted to in-frame clones and leaves out a portion. The table has about 2.5 million clones, roughly 90% seen once. Overall study findings and caveats: Some clonotypes were shared by all four sorted-subset donors, while others were not shared. The non-shared ones had lower generation probabilities than the shared ones.

The V call is TRBV5-6, the J call TRBJ2-3, with a weak D call TRBD2 (5 bases). This TCR derives from a man in his late teens or twenties in good health. Some clones in this sample may be carry-over from other donors' samples. The specimen was naive CD4+ T cells from PBMCs. The sample's subset: CD45RA+ positively selected. The CDR3 loop reads CASSLSEERTDTQYF. In DNA form, the CDR3 reads TGTGCCAGCAGCTTGAGTGAGGAGCGGACAGATACGCAGTATTTT.